The rows below give T cell receptor beta chains drawn from one sample of a study of blood T cell repertoires in COVID-19. Some clones are missing from TCRdb's copy, which holds only in-frame ones; the method was immunoSEQ multiplex PCR. Among about 200,000 clones listed, around 82% were seen once. Sequencing was carried out using PBMCs or T cells enriched from blood (not recorded which). All receptors derive from a man aged 35 to 55 who had recovered from COVID-19. The CDR3 runs from the conserved cysteine through the conserved F or W. D genes are given only for firm matches. Clone size is not always given. Where it is, it says once, few, many or a class for expanded clones.

size: .; J: TRBJ1-2; D: .; V: TRBV11-2; DNA: TGTGCCAGCAGCTCCCCTACAGGTTTTTTTAACTATGGCTACACCTTC; CDR3: CASSSPTGFFNYGYTF
size: once; J: TRBJ1-1; D: TRBD1; V: TRBV11-2; DNA: TGTGCCAGCAGCTTTGGACAGGTGGTAACTCTTATGAACACTGAAGCTTTCTTT; CDR3: CASSFGQVVTLMNTEAFF
size: .; J: TRBJ1-1; D: .; V: TRBV11-2; DNA: TGTGCCAGCAGGAATATACCCCTCGGGGGGGCTGAAGCTTTCTTT; CDR3: CASRNIPLGGAEAFF
size: once; J: TRBJ1-5; D: .; V: TRBV4-1; DNA: TGCGCCAGCAGCCAAGTCAGGGATCAGCCCCAGCATTTT; CDR3: CASSQVRDQPQHF
size: .; J: TRBJ2-1; D: .; V: TRBV18; DNA: TGTGCCAGCTCACCCCGACCGGCAGGGGACCCTGAGCAGTTCTTC; CDR3: CASSPRPAGDPEQFF
size: few; J: TRBJ1-2; D: .; V: TRBV4-3; DNA: TGCGCCAGCAGCCAAGATTTCGAGGCGTCGGATGGCTACACCTTC; CDR3: CASSQDFEASDGYTF
size: few; J: TRBJ2-7; D: TRBD2; V: TRBV28; DNA: TGTGCCAGCAGTCCCTCGGGAGCGGGGCTTTCCTACGAGCAGTACTTC; CDR3: CASSPSGAGLSYEQYF
size: .; J: TRBJ1-1; D: .; V: TRBV2; DNA: TGTGCCAGCACGCCCTACTTTAACACTGAAGCTTTCTTT; CDR3: CASTPYFNTEAFF
size: .; J: TRBJ1-3; D: TRBD1; V: TRBV4-1; DNA: TGCGCCAGCAGCCAACCCGGGACAGTAAACACCATATATTTT; CDR3: CASSQPGTVNTIYF
size: once; J: TRBJ2-7; D: TRBD2; V: TRBV19; DNA: TGTGCCAGTACAACCGGGGGGAACTACTACGAGCAGTACTTC; CDR3: CASTTGGNYYEQYF